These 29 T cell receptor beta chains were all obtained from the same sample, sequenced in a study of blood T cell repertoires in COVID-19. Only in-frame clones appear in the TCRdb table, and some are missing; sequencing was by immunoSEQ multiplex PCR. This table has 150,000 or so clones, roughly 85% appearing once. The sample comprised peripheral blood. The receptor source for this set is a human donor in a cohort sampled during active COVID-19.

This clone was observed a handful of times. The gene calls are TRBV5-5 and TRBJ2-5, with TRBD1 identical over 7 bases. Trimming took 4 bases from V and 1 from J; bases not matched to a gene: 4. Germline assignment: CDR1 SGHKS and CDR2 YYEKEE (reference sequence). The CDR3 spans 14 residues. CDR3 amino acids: CASSRDSFQETQYF. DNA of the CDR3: TGTGCCAGCAGCAGGGACAGTTTCCAAGAGACCCAGTACTTC.

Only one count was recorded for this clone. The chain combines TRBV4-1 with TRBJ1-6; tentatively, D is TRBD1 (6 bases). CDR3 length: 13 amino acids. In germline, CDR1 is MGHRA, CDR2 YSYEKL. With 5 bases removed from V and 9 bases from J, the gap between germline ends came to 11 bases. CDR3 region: CASSRPGVSPLHF. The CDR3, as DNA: TGCGCCAGCAGCAGGCCAGGGGTTTCACCCCTCCACTTT.

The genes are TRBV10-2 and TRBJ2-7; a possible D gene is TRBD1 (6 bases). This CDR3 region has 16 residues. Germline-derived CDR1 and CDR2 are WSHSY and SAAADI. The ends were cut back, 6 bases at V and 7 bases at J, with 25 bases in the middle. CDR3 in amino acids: CASSPGWGQKGREQYF. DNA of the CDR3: TGCGCCAGCAGCCCCGGCTGGGGACAAAAGGGGCGGGAGCAGTACTTC.

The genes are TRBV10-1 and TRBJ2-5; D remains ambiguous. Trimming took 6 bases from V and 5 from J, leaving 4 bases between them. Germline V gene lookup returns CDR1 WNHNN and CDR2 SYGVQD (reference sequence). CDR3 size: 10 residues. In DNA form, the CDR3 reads TGCGCCAGCAGGCAGGAGACCCAGTACTTC. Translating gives CASRQETQYF.

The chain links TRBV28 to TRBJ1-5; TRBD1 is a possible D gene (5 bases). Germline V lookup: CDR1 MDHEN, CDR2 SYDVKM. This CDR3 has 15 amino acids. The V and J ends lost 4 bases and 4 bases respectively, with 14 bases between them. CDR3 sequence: CASSSLSGGNQPQHF. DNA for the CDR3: TGTGCCAGCAGTTCGCTCTCCGGGGGGAATCAGCCCCAGCATTTT.

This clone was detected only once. CDR3 loop: CATSDRQGRIYEQYF. CDR3 nucleotides: TGTGCCACCAGTGACCGACAGGGGCGGATTTACGAGCAGTACTTC. The gene calls are TRBV24-1 and TRBJ2-7, with 8 bases matching TRBD1. CDR1 and CDR2 from the germline V gene are KGHDR and SFDVKD. This CDR3 contains 15 residues. The ends lost 4 bases at V and 4 bases at J; junction bases unmatched: 8.

The CDR3 spells CASSPRIVTEAFF. CDR3 DNA sequence: TGTGCCAGCAGTCCCAGGATTGTCACTGAAGCTTTCTTT. V and J are TRBV12-3 or TRBV12-4 and TRBJ1-1; unclear D gene. V lost 5 bases and J 4 bases, leaving 11 bases between the germline ends. The CDR3 totals 13 residues.

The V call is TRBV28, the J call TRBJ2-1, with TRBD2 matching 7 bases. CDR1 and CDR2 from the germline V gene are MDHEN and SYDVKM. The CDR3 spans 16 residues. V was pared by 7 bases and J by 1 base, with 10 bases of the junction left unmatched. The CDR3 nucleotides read TGTGCCAGCACTTATCAAGGCGGGAGATCCTACAATGAGCAGTTCTTC. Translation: CASTYQGGRSYNEQFF.

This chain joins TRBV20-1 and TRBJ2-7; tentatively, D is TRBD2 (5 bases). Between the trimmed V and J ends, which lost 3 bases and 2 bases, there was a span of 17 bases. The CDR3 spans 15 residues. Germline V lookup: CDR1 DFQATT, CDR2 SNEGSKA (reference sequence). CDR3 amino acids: CSASRDPTPAYEQYF. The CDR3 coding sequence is TGCAGTGCTAGTCGGGATCCAACGCCTGCCTACGAGCAGTACTTC.

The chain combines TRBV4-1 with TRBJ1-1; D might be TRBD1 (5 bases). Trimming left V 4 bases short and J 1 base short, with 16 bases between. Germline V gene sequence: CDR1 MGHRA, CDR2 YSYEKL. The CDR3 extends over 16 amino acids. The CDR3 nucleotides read TGCGCCAGCAGCCCTTACTCGACAGTCCAGAACACTGAAGCTTTCTTT. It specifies CASSPYSTVQNTEAFF.

The CDR3 region has the DNA TGCGCCAGCAGCCAAGAAGCATGGCGGAGCGCTAGCACAGATACGCAGTATTTT. Amino acid sequence: CASSQEAWRSASTDTQYF. The J gene is TRBJ2-3, the V gene TRBV4-1; D is unresolved. Germline assignment: CDR1 MGHRA and CDR2 YSYEKL. Trimming removed 0 bases at V and 0 bases at J, with 16 bases between. The CDR3 is 18 residues long.

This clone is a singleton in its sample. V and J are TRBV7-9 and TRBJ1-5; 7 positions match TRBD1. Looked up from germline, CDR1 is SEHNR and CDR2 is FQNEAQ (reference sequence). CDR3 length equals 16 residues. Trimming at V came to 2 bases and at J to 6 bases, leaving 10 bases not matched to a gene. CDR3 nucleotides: TGTGCCAGCAGCTTATGGATACAGGGGAAGAGTCAGCCCCAGCATTTT. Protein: CASSLWIQGKSQPQHF.

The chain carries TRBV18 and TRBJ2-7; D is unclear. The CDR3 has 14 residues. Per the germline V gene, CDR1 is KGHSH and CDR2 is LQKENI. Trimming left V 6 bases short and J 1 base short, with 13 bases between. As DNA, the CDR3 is TGTGCCAGCTCTCGGAGCTACTCATCCTACGAGCAGTACTTC. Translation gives CASSRSYSSYEQYF.

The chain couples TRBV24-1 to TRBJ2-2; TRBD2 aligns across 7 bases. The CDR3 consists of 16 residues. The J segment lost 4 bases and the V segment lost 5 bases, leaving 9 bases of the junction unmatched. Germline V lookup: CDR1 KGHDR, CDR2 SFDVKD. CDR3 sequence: CATSGASGATTGELFF. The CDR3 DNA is TGTGCCACCAGTGGGGCGAGCGGGGCTACCACCGGGGAGCTGTTTTTT.

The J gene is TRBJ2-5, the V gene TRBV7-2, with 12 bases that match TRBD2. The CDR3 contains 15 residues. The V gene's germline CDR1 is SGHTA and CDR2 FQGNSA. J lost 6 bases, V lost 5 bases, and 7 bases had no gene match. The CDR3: CASSLTSGGEKTQYF. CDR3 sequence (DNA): TGTGCCAGCAGCCTGACTAGCGGGGGTGAGAAGACCCAGTACTTC.

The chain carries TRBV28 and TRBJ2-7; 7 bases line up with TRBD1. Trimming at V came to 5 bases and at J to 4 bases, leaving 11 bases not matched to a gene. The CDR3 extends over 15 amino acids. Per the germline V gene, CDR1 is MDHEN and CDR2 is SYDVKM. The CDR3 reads CASSTPTGPSYEQYF. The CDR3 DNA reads TGTGCCAGCAGTACACCGACAGGGCCTTCGTACGAGCAGTACTTC.

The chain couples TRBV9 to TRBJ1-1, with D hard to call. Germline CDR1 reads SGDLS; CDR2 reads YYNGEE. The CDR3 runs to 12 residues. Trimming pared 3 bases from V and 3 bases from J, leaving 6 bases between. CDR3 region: CASSASDTEAFF. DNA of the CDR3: TGTGCCAGCAGCGCTTCGGACACTGAAGCTTTCTTT. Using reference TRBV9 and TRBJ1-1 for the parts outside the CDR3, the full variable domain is DSGVTQTPKHLITATGQRVTLRCSPRSGDLSVYWYQQSLDQGLQFLIQYYNGEERAKGNILERFSAQQFPDLHSELNLSSLELGDSALYFCASSASDTEAFFGQGTRLTVV.

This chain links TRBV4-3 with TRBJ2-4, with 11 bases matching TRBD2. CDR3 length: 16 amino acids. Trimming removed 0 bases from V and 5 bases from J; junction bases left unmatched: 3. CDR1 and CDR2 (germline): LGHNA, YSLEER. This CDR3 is CASSQELAGAQNIQYF. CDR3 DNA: TGCGCCAGCAGCCAAGAACTAGCGGGGGCCCAAAACATTCAGTACTTC.

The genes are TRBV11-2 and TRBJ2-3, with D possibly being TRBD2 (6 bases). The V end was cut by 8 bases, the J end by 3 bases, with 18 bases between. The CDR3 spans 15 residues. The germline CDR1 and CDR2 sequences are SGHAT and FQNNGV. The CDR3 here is CASGLRESRTDTQYF. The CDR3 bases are TGTGCCAGCGGCCTCCGGGAGTCCCGAACAGATACGCAGTATTTT.

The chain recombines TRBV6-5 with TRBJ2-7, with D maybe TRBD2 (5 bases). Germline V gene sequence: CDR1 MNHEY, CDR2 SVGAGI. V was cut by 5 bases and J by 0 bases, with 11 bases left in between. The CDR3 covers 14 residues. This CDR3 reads CASSLDGNSYEQYF. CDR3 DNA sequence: TGTGCCAGCAGTCTCGACGGGAACTCCTACGAGCAGTACTTC.

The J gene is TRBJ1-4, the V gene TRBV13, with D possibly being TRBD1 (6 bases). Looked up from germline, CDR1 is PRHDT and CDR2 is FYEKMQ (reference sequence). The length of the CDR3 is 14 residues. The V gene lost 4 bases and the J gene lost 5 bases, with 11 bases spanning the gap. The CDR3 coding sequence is TGTGCCAGCAGCTCACAGGGCTGGAATGAAAAACTGTTTTTT. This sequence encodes CASSSQGWNEKLFF.

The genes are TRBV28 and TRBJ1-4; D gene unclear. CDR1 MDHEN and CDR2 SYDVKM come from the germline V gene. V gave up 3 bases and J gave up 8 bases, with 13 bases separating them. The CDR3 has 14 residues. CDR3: CASSLSVGGEKLFF. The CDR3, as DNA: TGTGCCAGCAGTTTGTCGGTCGGCGGCGAAAAACTGTTTTTT.

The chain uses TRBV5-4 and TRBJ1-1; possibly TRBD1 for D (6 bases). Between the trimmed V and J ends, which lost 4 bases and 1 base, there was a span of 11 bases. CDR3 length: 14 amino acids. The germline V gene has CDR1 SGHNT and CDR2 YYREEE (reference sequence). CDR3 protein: CASSTKQGNTEAFF. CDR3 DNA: TGTGCCAGCAGCACAAAACAGGGGAACACTGAAGCTTTCTTT.

CDR3 DNA: TGTGCCAGAAGCACGGACCAGAAAGGGGCTCCTAGTGAAAAACTGTTTTTT. As protein: CARSTDQKGAPSEKLFF. This chain uses TRBV5-3 with TRBJ1-4; TRBD1 is a possible D gene (5 bases). TRBV5-3 is marked as an open reading frame, function uncertain. The V end was cut by 4 bases, the J end by 7 bases, with 23 bases between. This CDR3 is 17 amino acids long.

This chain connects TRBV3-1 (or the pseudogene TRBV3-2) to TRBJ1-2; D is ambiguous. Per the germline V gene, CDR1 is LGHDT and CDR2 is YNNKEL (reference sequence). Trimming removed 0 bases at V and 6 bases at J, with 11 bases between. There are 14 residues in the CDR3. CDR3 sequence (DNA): TGTGCCAGCAGCCAAGATCCCGGACTAGATGGCTACACCTTC. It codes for CASSQDPGLDGYTF.

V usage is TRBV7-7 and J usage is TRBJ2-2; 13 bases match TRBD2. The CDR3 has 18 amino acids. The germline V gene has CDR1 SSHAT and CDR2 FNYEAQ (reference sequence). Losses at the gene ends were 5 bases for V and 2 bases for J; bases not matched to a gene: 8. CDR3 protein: CASSPRTSGGINTGELFF. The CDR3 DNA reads TGTGCCAGCAGCCCCCGGACTAGCGGGGGTATAAACACCGGGGAGCTGTTTTTT.

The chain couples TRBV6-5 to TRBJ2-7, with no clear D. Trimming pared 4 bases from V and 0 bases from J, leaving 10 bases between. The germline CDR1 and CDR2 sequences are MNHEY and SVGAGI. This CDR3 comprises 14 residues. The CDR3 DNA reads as TGTGCCAGCAGTTTGGTACACCGCTCCTACGAGCAGTACTTC. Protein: CASSLVHRSYEQYF.

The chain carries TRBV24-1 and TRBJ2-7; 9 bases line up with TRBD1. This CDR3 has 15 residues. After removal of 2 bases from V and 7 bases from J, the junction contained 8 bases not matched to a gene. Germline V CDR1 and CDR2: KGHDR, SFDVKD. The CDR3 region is CATSDSGTGFGEQYF. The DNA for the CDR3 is TGTGCCACCAGTGATTCCGGGACAGGGTTCGGGGAGCAGTACTTC.

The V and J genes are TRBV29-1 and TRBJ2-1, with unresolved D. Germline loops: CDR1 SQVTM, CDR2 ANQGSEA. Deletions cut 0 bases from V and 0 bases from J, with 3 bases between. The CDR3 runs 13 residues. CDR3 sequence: CSVEDGSYNEQFF. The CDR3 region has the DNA TGCAGCGTTGAAGACGGCTCCTACAATGAGCAGTTCTTC.